The 29 T cell receptor beta chains given below trace back to one sample, sequenced in a study of blood T cell repertoires in COVID-19. This table comes from immunoSEQ multiplex PCR, and its TCRdb copy is limited to in-frame clones, with some not included. The sample holds 13,000 or so clones, 90% seen once. The sequencing input was peripheral blood. The receptors stem from a human donor with active COVID-19. The donor label of this sample is uncertain.

The CDR3 reads CASRTTNEQFF. The CDR3 DNA is TGTGCCAGCAGAACTACTAATGAGCAGTTCTTC. The chain uses TRBV7-9 and TRBJ2-1; D unresolved. V shed 6 bases and J shed 7 bases, with 7 bases lying between them. CDR3 length: 11 residues. CDR1 and CDR2 (germline): SEHNR, FQNEAQ (reference sequence).

This chain connects TRBV29-1 to TRBJ2-1; weak D call: TRBD2 (6 bases). Looked up from germline, CDR1 is SQVTM and CDR2 is ANQGSEA. The CDR3 covers 15 residues. Between the trimmed V and J ends, which lost 7 bases and 2 bases, there was a span of 18 bases. The CDR3 bases are TGCAGCGCCCGAATGTCGGGGGTAACCTACAATGAGCAGTTCTTC. Translation: CSARMSGVTYNEQFF.

J is TRBJ1-1 and V is TRBV29-1; weak D call: TRBD1 (6 bases). V gave up 6 bases and J gave up 1 base, with 15 bases separating them. This CDR3 has 14 residues. Germline V lookup: CDR1 SQVTM, CDR2 ANQGSEA. In nucleotides, the CDR3 is TGCAGCGTCGCAACCTTAGGGGGGAACACTGAAGCTTTCTTT. This encodes CSVATLGGNTEAFF.

The chain recombines TRBV6-5 with TRBJ2-7; 13 positions agree with TRBD2. Germline CDR1 reads MNHEY; CDR2 reads SVGAGI. The trim removed 6 bases at V and 4 bases at J, leaving 6 bases unmatched. The CDR3 totals 15 residues. DNA of the CDR3: TGTGCCAGCAGCCGGGGACTAGCGGGGAAATACGAGCAGTACTTC. It is translated as CASSRGLAGKYEQYF.

The chain is built from TRBV12-3 or TRBV12-4 and TRBJ2-1; no firm D call. V lost 4 bases to trimming and J lost 7 bases, with 5 bases between them. The CDR3 extends over 11 amino acids. The CDR3 bases are TGTGCCAGCAGTTCCCTAAATGAGCAGTTCTTC. The encoded protein is CASSSLNEQFF.

The chain links TRBV10-2 to TRBJ2-5, with D unresolved. The CDR3 extends over 13 amino acids. V shed 2 bases and J shed 7 bases, with 11 bases lying between them. Germline V gene sequence: CDR1 WSHSY, CDR2 SAAADI. CDR3 in amino acids: CASSEGSRGTQYF. The CDR3 DNA sequence: TGCGCCAGCAGTGAGGGCTCTCGCGGGACCCAGTACTTC.

In its sample, this clone was seen once. The J gene is TRBJ2-3, the V gene TRBV2, with D hard to call. This CDR3 is built from 12 residues. In germline, CDR1 is SNHLY, CDR2 FYNNEI. The ends were cut back, 2 bases at V and 9 bases at J, with 9 bases in the middle. The CDR3 reads CASSEPSGTQYF. For the CDR3, the DNA is TGTGCCAGCAGTGAACCTTCCGGGACGCAGTATTTT.

Notes on this clone: Germline is not matched at one junction end, which may reflect a read error. This chain links TRBV7-8 with TRBJ2-5; TRBD2 is a possible D gene (5 bases). Germline loops: CDR1 SGHVS, CDR2 FQNEAQ. The CDR3 runs 18 residues. For the CDR3, the DNA is TGTGCCAGCAGCTCTGGACTTAGGGTGTTGGTAATGAAAGAGGCCCAGTACTTC. This translates into CASSSGLRVLVMKEAQYF.

This clone was found a few times. The CDR3 spells CASSPRGLAGGFNEQFF. CDR3 nucleotides: TGCGCCAGCAGCCCCCGAGGACTAGCGGGGGGCTTCAATGAGCAGTTCTTC. The V and J genes are TRBV4-1 and TRBJ2-1, with 14 positions matching TRBD2. Germline-derived CDR1 and CDR2 are MGHRA and YSYEKL. CDR3 length equals 17 residues. After removal of 4 bases from V and 6 bases from J, the junction contained 8 bases not matched to a gene.

This rearrangement joins TRBV5-6 to TRBJ1-5; D remains unclear. V dropped 2 bases and J dropped 5 bases, with 11 bases sitting between them. In germline, CDR1 is SGHDT, CDR2 YYEEEE. The CDR3 covers 14 residues. CDR3 bases: TGTGCCAGCAGCTTTTGGGGAGGGCATCAGCCCCAGCATTTT. Translating it yields CASSFWGGHQPQHF.

This chain connects TRBV6-5 to TRBJ1-2; 8 bases are shared with TRBD1. V shed 2 bases, J shed 1 base, and the junction held 3 bases outside the gene matches. CDR1 and CDR2 (germline): MNHEY, SVGAGI. The CDR3 totals 15 residues. DNA of the CDR3: TGTGCCAGCAGTTACGACAGGGGTTATAACTATGGCTACACCTTC. This sequence encodes CASSYDRGYNYGYTF.

The CDR3 DNA reads TGCGCCAGCAGGGACAGGGGGCACAGGGACAATGAGCAGTTCTTC. It translates to CASRDRGHRDNEQFF. V usage is TRBV10-1 and J usage is TRBJ2-1; TRBD1 agrees at 11 bases. This CDR3 comprises 15 residues. Germline CDR1 WNHNN, CDR2 SYGVQD (reference sequence). The V gene end was trimmed by 6 bases and the J gene end by 5 bases; junction bases not matched to a gene: 6.

This clone is medium-sized (0.01 to 0.1%) by share. V is TRBV15 and J is TRBJ2-2; 7 bases map to TRBD2. CDR1 is LNHNV, CDR2 YYDKDF, per germline (reference sequence). CDR3 length: 15 residues. V shed 2 bases, J shed 4 bases, and the junction held 4 bases outside the gene matches. The CDR3 reads CATSRSGGGTGELFF. For the CDR3, the DNA is TGTGCCACCAGCAGATCGGGGGGAGGCACCGGGGAGCTGTTTTTT.

V usage is TRBV18 and J usage is TRBJ2-5, with no clear D. Looked up from germline, CDR1 is KGHSH and CDR2 is LQKENI. The germline V and J ends were trimmed by 3 bases and 5 bases, with 13 bases remaining between them. CDR3 length: 14 amino acids. Here the CDR3 reads CASSPVAGGETQYF. The CDR3 region has the DNA TGTGCCAGCTCACCCGTAGCTGGTGGGGAGACCCAGTACTTC.

The chain joins TRBV28 to TRBJ1-6; 9 nucleotides agree with TRBD1. After removal of 5 bases from V and 8 bases from J, the junction contained 7 bases not matched to a gene. Per germline, CDR1 MDHEN and CDR2 SYDVKM. The CDR3 spans 15 residues. The DNA for the CDR3 is TGTGCCAGCAGTCCCCCGGGACAGGGATATTCACCCCTCCACTTT. Residues: CASSPPGQGYSPLHF.

The chain has TRBV2 and TRBJ1-1, with TRBD1 identical over 7 bases. Germline CDR1 and CDR2: SNHLY and FYNNEI. CDR3 length: 13 residues. Trimming cost V 8 bases and J 0 bases; bases outside gene matches: 3. The CDR3 spells CASGGQLNTEAFF. CDR3 nucleotide sequence: TGTGCCAGCGGGGGACAGCTGAACACTGAAGCTTTCTTT.

This clone has only a few counts. The rearrangement links TRBV19 to TRBJ1-6; 8 bases match TRBD1. Trimming removed 2 bases from V and 10 bases from J; junction bases left unmatched: 4. Germline CDR1 reads LNHDA; CDR2 reads SQIVND (reference sequence). This CDR3 is built from 14 residues. CDR3 nucleotides: TGTGCCAGTAGTATACAGGGGGCGGAATCACCCCTCCACTTT. It specifies CASSIQGAESPLHF.

The gene calls are TRBV3-1 (or the pseudogene TRBV3-2) and TRBJ2-5, with 8 bases that match TRBD1. After removal of 5 bases from V and 4 bases from J, the junction contained 3 bases not matched to a gene. The CDR3 runs 13 residues. Germline V gives CDR1 LGHDT, CDR2 YNNKEL (reference sequence). CDR3 sequence reads: CASSKGTGETQYF. CDR3 DNA sequence: TGTGCCAGCAGCAAAGGGACAGGAGAGACCCAGTACTTC.

This chain connects TRBV5-1 to TRBJ2-1; 9 bases line up with TRBD2. The trim removed 4 bases at V and 3 bases at J, leaving 8 bases unmatched. Per the germline V gene, CDR1 is SGHRS and CDR2 is YFSETQ. The CDR3 consists of 16 residues. CDR3 nucleotides: TGCGCCAGCAGCGTCACCGGGACTAGCCTCTACAATGAGCAGTTCTTC. It yields the protein CASSVTGTSLYNEQFF.

This chain joins TRBV5-1 and TRBJ2-1; TRBD1 aligns across 7 bases. The CDR3 is 16 amino acids. Germline CDR1 is SGHRS and CDR2 is YFSETQ. V was clipped by 5 bases and J by 2 bases; unmatched bases: 10. The DNA for the CDR3 is TGCGCCAGCAGATCTACGGGACAGCTCGCCTACAATGAGCAGTTCTTC. It specifies CASRSTGQLAYNEQFF.

The chain has TRBV6-5 and TRBJ1-5; possible D gene TRBD1, 5 bases. Germline V CDR1 and CDR2: MNHEY, SVGAGI. V dropped 2 bases and J dropped 9 bases, with 8 bases sitting between them. The CDR3 is made up of 12 amino acids. The CDR3 sequence is CASSYGGGPQHF. DNA of the CDR3: TGTGCCAGCAGTTACGGGGGGGGGCCCCAGCATTTT.

The rearrangement uses TRBV5-4 and TRBJ2-3; 7 bases are a match to TRBD1. Trimming at V came to 3 bases and at J to 2 bases, leaving 3 bases not matched to a gene. The CDR3 length is 14 residues. In germline, CDR1 is SGHNT, CDR2 YYREEE (reference sequence). The CDR3 here is CASSWGTVTDTQYF. The CDR3 DNA follows: TGTGCCAGCAGCTGGGGGACAGTCACAGATACGCAGTATTTT. Supplemented by reference TRBV5-4 and TRBJ2-3, the full variable domain reads ETGVTQSPTHLIKTRGQQVTLRCSSQSGHNTVSWYQQALGQGPQFIFQYYREEENGRGNFPPRFSGLQFPNYSSELNVNALELDDSALYLCASSWGTVTDTQYFGPGTRLTVL.

The chain combines TRBV27 with TRBJ1-1; D remains ambiguous. CDR1 and CDR2 from the germline V gene are MNHEY and SMNVEV (reference sequence). V was cut by 4 bases and J by 5 bases, with 11 bases left in between. This CDR3 is 13 amino acids long. The CDR3 region is CASSSAGRTEAFF. In nucleotides, the CDR3 is TGTGCCAGCAGTTCCGCGGGCAGAACTGAAGCTTTCTTT.

This chain connects TRBV30 to TRBJ1-2; 8 nucleotides agree with TRBD1. CDR1 and CDR2 (germline): GTSNPN, SVGIG (reference sequence). V lost 4 bases, J lost 4 bases, and 14 bases stayed unmatched. The CDR3 is made up of 16 amino acids. As DNA, the CDR3 is TGTGCCTGGATCAATGGTGGGACAGGAAGTATCTATGGCTACACCTTC. Amino acid sequence: CAWINGGTGSIYGYTF. Filled out from reference TRBV30 and TRBJ1-2, the complete variable domain reads SQTIHQWPATLVQPVGSPLSLECTVEGTSNPNLYWYRQAAGRGLQLLFYSVGIGQISSEVPQNLSASRPQDRQFILSSKKLLLSDSGFYLCAWINGGTGSIYGYTFGSGTRLTVV.

The chain is built from TRBV7-3 and TRBJ2-6; TRBD1 is a possible D gene (6 bases). There are 14 residues in the CDR3. Germline V gives CDR1 SGHTA, CDR2 FQGTGA. V lost 4 bases and J lost 4, with 8 bases in between. The CDR3 nucleotides read TGTGCCAGCAGCTCAGGGGCCGGGGCCAACGTCCTGACTTTC. This gives the protein CASSSGAGANVLTF.

The chain employs TRBV7-9 and TRBJ1-5, with 8 bases matching TRBD1. In germline, CDR1 is SEHNR, CDR2 FQNEAQ (reference sequence). With 4 bases clipped from V and 6 bases from J, the junction kept 5 bases outside the gene matches. There are 14 residues in the CDR3. The CDR3 spells CASSSGQGGQPQHF. The CDR3 DNA sequence: TGTGCCAGCAGCTCCGGACAGGGCGGTCAGCCCCAGCATTTT.

J is TRBJ1-2 and V is TRBV10-3; 7 bases align to TRBD1. The germline V gene encodes CDR1 ENHRY and CDR2 SYGVKD. Trimming removed 2 bases from V and 4 bases from J; junction bases left unmatched: 4. CDR3 length equals 14 residues. CDR3 coding DNA: TGTGCCATCAGTGAGAGGGGACAGTCCTATGGCTACACCTTC. Protein product: CAISERGQSYGYTF.

CDR3 region: CAISESVAGARSSYNEQFF. As DNA, the CDR3 is TGTGCCATCAGTGAGTCGGTAGCGGGGGCCAGAAGCTCCTACAATGAGCAGTTCTTC. The chain recombines TRBV10-3 with TRBJ2-1, with TRBD2 matching 9 bases. There are 19 residues in the CDR3. The V gene end was trimmed by 0 bases and the J gene end by 0 bases; junction bases not matched to a gene: 9. The germline V gene encodes CDR1 ENHRY and CDR2 SYGVKD.

This rearrangement joins TRBV28 to TRBJ1-1; D is unclear. This CDR3 spans 13 amino acids. Trimming shortened V by 5 bases and J by 4 bases, and 11 bases separated the two germline ends. Germline CDR1 reads MDHEN; CDR2 reads SYDVKM. The DNA for the CDR3 is TGTGCCAGCAGTCCGGTAAGAGTCACTGAAGCTTTCTTT. It codes for CASSPVRVTEAFF.